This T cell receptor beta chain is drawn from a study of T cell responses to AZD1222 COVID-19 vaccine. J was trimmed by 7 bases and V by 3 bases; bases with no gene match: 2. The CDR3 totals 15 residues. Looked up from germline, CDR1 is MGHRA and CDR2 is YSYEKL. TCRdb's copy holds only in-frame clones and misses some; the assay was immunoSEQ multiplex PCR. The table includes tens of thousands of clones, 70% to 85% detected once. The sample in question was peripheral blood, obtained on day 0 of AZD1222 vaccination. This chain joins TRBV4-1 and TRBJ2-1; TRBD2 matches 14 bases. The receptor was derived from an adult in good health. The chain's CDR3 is CASSQGLAGENEQFF. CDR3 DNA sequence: TGCGCCAGCAGCCAGGGACTAGCGGGGGAGAATGAGCAGTTCTTC.